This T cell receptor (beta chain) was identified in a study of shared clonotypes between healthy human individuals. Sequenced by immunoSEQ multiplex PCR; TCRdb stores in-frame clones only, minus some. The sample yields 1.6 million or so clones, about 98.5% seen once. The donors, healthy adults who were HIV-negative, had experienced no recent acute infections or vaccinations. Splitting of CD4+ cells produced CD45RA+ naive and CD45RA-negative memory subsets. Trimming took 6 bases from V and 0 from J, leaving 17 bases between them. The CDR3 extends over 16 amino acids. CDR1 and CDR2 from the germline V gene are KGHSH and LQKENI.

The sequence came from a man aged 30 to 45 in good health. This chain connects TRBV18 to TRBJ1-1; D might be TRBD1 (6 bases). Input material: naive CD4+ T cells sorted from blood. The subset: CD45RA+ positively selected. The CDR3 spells CASSPGRGTMNTEAFF. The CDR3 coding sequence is TGTGCCAGCTCCCCGGGGAGGGGGACCATGAACACTGAAGCTTTCTTT.